A selection of T cell receptor beta chains follows, all from one sample in a study of T-cell reconstitution after alpha-beta-depleted transplantation in children. A single record per CDR3 protein comes from TCRdb applying MiXCR to the PCR reads. The profile shows 250,000 to 300,000 distinct CDR3 sequences, 9.9% of them singletons. This sample comprised PBMCs from the stem cell graft donor, obtained from the stem cell graft. All receptors derive from a human donor who donated a stem cell graft to a child with SCID. Both conserved end residues are part of each CDR3. D genes are given only for firm matches. Expanded clones get a size class; other rows say once, few or many, or leave the size out.

length: 15; J: TRBJ1-1; D: -; size: many; V: TRBV5-1; DNA: TGCGCCAGCAGCCCGGGTGGGGGAGAGAACACTGAAGCTTTCTTT; CDR3: CASSPGGGENTEAFF
length: 17; J: TRBJ1-1; D: TRBD1; size: -; V: TRBV9; DNA: TGTGCCAGCAGCGTAGGATGGGCGACAGGGAGGTCCACTGAAGCTTTCTTT; CDR3: CASSVGWATGRSTEAFF
length: 14; J: TRBJ1-2; D: TRBD1; size: -; V: TRBV6-5; DNA: TGTGCCAGCAGTTACTCGACTACAGGGGTTGGCTACACCTTC; CDR3: CASSYSTTGVGYTF
length: 14; J: TRBJ1-6; D: -; size: few; V: TRBV12-3/TRBV12-4; DNA: TGTGCCAGCAGTCAGGTCGTTGGTAATTCACCCCTCCACTTT; CDR3: CASSQVVGNSPLHF
length: 15; J: TRBJ2-3; D: TRBD2; size: -; V: TRBV7-2; DNA: TGTGCCAGCAACAAAGGCACTAGCGGAACAGATACGCAGTATTTT; CDR3: CASNKGTSGTDTQYF
length: 11; J: TRBJ2-3; D: -; size: few; V: TRBV20-1; DNA: TGCAGTGCTAGAGTTTCAGATACGCAGTATTTT; CDR3: CSARVSDTQYF
length: 17; J: TRBJ2-2; D: -; size: many; V: TRBV29-1; DNA: TGCAGCGTTGAACTTAACGGTGAGATCCCGAACACCGGGGAGCTGTTTTTT; CDR3: CSVELNGEIPNTGELFF
length: 20; J: TRBJ2-1; D: -; size: many; V: TRBV6-2/TRBV6-3; DNA: TGTGCCAGCAGAGCCCCCAGGACAGCGGTCCCGAGGGCAAGGCTCAATGAGCAGTTCTTC; CDR3: CASRAPRTAVPRARLNEQFF
length: 15; J: TRBJ1-1; D: -; size: many; V: TRBV5-1; DNA: TGCGCCAGCAGCTTCATGACAGGCGCTAACACTGAAGCTTTCTTT; CDR3: CASSFMTGANTEAFF
length: 12; J: TRBJ2-7; D: -; size: -; V: TRBV6-1; DNA: TGTGCCAGCAGTGGAATCAGGGGCGAGCAGTACTTC; CDR3: CASSGIRGEQYF
length: 15; J: TRBJ2-5; D: -; size: -; V: TRBV5-1; DNA: TGCGCCAGCAGCTACGGAAGGACAGTAGAAGAGACCCAGTACTTC; CDR3: CASSYGRTVEETQYF
length: 13; J: TRBJ2-3; D: -; size: many; V: TRBV15; DNA: TGTGCCACCAGCAGAGAAGGCACAGATACGCAGTATTTT; CDR3: CATSREGTDTQYF
length: 17; J: TRBJ2-4; D: -; size: -; V: TRBV5-6; DNA: TGTGCCAGCAGCAGGGAGGAGAGGGGACGGGTCATAGGGATTCAGTACTTC; CDR3: CASSREERGRVIGIQYF
length: 14; J: TRBJ2-7; D: -; size: -; V: TRBV25-1; DNA: TGTGCCAGCACCCGGGACGGGCTTTTCTACGAGCAGTACTTC; CDR3: CASTRDGLFYEQYF
length: 16; J: TRBJ2-3; D: -; size: few; V: TRBV4-2; DNA: TGTGCCAGCAGCCAAGATTTCGGGGGCGCTACAGATACGCAGTATTTT; CDR3: CASSQDFGGATDTQYF
length: 14; J: TRBJ2-5; D: -; size: -; V: TRBV3-1; DNA: TGTGCCAGCAGCCACAGGGCCCCTCAAGAGACCCAGTACTTC; CDR3: CASSHRAPQETQYF
length: 18; J: TRBJ2-6; D: -; size: many; V: TRBV5-1; DNA: TGCGCCAGCAGCTACACACCACAGGGTATAACTGGGGCCAACGTCCTGACTTTC; CDR3: CASSYTPQGITGANVLTF
length: 15; J: TRBJ1-3; D: TRBD1; size: -; V: TRBV4-1; DNA: TGCGCCAGCAGCCAACAGACAGGGACTGGAAACACCATATATTTT; CDR3: CASSQQTGTGNTIYF
length: 14; J: TRBJ1-5; D: TRBD1; size: few; V: TRBV2; DNA: TGTGCCAGCAGTCTCCAGGGGGTCCTTCAGCCCCAGCATTTT; CDR3: CASSLQGVLQPQHF
length: 12; J: TRBJ1-2; D: -; size: few; V: TRBV5-1; DNA: TGCGCCAGCAGCTTTGGGAACTATGGCTACACCTTC; CDR3: CASSFGNYGYTF
length: 16; J: TRBJ2-2; D: TRBD2; size: many; V: TRBV2; DNA: TGTGCCAGCAGTTCAGGACTAGCGGGGGGGCCCGGGGAGCTGTTTTTT; CDR3: CASSSGLAGGPGELFF
length: 13; J: TRBJ1-1; D: -; size: few; V: TRBV12-3/TRBV12-4; DNA: TGTGCCAGCAGGGTAGACAGCTTCACTGAAGCTTTCTTT; CDR3: CASRVDSFTEAFF
length: 16; J: TRBJ2-1; D: TRBD2; size: many; V: TRBV6-1; DNA: TGTGCCAGCAGTCCGGGACTAGCGGGGGGTAACAATGAGCAGTTCTTC; CDR3: CASSPGLAGGNNEQFF
length: 14; J: TRBJ1-1; D: TRBD1; size: many; V: TRBV12-3/TRBV12-4; DNA: TGTGCCAGCAGCCCGCGACAGGGAACGACTGAAGCTTTCTTT; CDR3: CASSPRQGTTEAFF
length: 16; J: TRBJ2-3; D: -; size: few; V: TRBV14; DNA: TGTGCCAGCAGCCAAGGATATGGGGACACACAAGATACGCAGTATTTT; CDR3: CASSQGYGDTQDTQYF
length: 14; J: TRBJ2-7; D: TRBD1; size: many; V: TRBV6-1; DNA: TGTGCCAGCGAGCGGGACAGGGTAACCTACGAGCAGTACTTC; CDR3: CASERDRVTYEQYF
length: 14; J: TRBJ1-5; D: -; size: few; V: TRBV12-3/TRBV12-4; DNA: TGTGCCAGCACCGGGGCGGGGGGAAATCAGCCCCAGCATTTT; CDR3: CASTGAGGNQPQHF